Listed below are T cell receptor beta chains from one sample, sequenced in a study of shared clonotypes between healthy human individuals. Clones were read by immunoSEQ multiplex PCR, and TCRdb kept only the in-frame ones, dropping some. The table records over 950,000 clones, approximately 80% of them present only once. What was sequenced was memory CD4+ T cells from PBMCs. The receptors derive from a young man in good health. Some clones in this sample may be carry-over from other donors' samples. CDR3s include the opening cysteine and the closing phenylalanine or tryptophan. The order of the fields is clone size, D gene, V gene, J gene, CDR3 protein, CDR3 DNA. D genes are given only for firm matches. The size of a clone is reported for some rows only, either as once, few or many, or as a class for expanded clones.

clone size: .
D gene: .
V gene: TRBV7-2
J gene: TRBJ2-5
CDR3 protein: CASSPAETQYF
CDR3 DNA: TGTGCCAGCAGCCCTGCAGAGACCCAGTACTTC

clone size: few
D gene: .
V gene: TRBV5-6
J gene: TRBJ1-3
CDR3 protein: CASSLTLTGNTIYF
CDR3 DNA: TGTGCCAGCAGCTTGACGCTAACCGGAAACACCATATATTTT

clone size: once
D gene: .
V gene: TRBV12-2
J gene: TRBJ2-7
CDR3 protein: CASRFRTSGSLGYF
CDR3 DNA: TGTGCAAGTCGCTTTAGGACTAGCGGGAGTCTTGGATACTTC

clone size: few
D gene: TRBD2
V gene: TRBV5-4
J gene: TRBJ2-3
CDR3 protein: CASSSPTSGRADSRDTQYF
CDR3 DNA: TGTGCCAGCAGCTCGCCGACTAGCGGGAGGGCAGACTCCCGAGATACGCAGTATTTT

clone size: .
D gene: TRBD2
V gene: TRBV5-1
J gene: TRBJ2-7
CDR3 protein: CASSRTSGIDEQYF
CDR3 DNA: TGCGCCAGCAGCCGGACTAGCGGTATCGACGAGCAGTACTTC

clone size: .
D gene: TRBD2
V gene: TRBV2
J gene: TRBJ2-7
CDR3 protein: CASTRGTSRRAVSEAEQYF
CDR3 DNA: TGTGCCAGCACTCGGGGGACTAGCAGGAGGGCCGTCTCCGAGGCTGAGCAGTACTTC

clone size: .
D gene: .
V gene: TRBV2
J gene: TRBJ2-6
CDR3 protein: CASSAVLPTALSGANVLTF
CDR3 DNA: TGTGCCAGCAGCGCTGTCCTCCCGACAGCCCTCTCTGGGGCCAACGTCCTGACTTTC

clone size: few
D gene: TRBD2
V gene: TRBV27
J gene: TRBJ2-3
CDR3 protein: CASSLAGDHTDTQYF
CDR3 DNA: TGTGCCAGCAGTCTAGCGGGAGACCACACAGATACGCAGTATTTT

clone size: .
D gene: TRBD2
V gene: TRBV6-1
J gene: TRBJ2-7
CDR3 protein: CASRKGLAGAYEQYF
CDR3 DNA: TGTGCCAGCAGGAAAGGACTAGCGGGAGCCTACGAGCAGTACTTC

clone size: .
D gene: TRBD2
V gene: TRBV6-5
J gene: TRBJ2-7
CDR3 protein: CASRFSGGSSYEQYF
CDR3 DNA: TGTGCCAGCAGGTTTAGCGGGGGCAGCTCCTACGAGCAGTACTTC

clone size: .
D gene: .
V gene: TRBV7-9
J gene: TRBJ1-2
CDR3 protein: CASSLDSWDGYTF
CDR3 DNA: TGTGCCAGCAGCTTAGATAGTTGGGATGGCTACACCTTC

clone size: .
D gene: .
V gene: TRBV28
J gene: TRBJ1-2
CDR3 protein: CASSSNQGIGYTF
CDR3 DNA: TGTGCCAGCAGTTCGAACCAAGGGATAGGCTACACCTTC

clone size: .
D gene: .
V gene: TRBV6-1
J gene: TRBJ1-5
CDR3 protein: CASSLPTDSNQPQHF
CDR3 DNA: TGTGCCAGCAGCCTACCGACTGATAGCAATCAGCCCCAGCATTTT

clone size: .
D gene: TRBD1
V gene: TRBV9
J gene: TRBJ1-5
CDR3 protein: CASSPGTVNQPQHF
CDR3 DNA: TGTGCCAGCAGCCCCGGGACAGTCAATCAGCCCCAGCATTTT

clone size: .
D gene: TRBD1
V gene: TRBV7-8
J gene: TRBJ1-2
CDR3 protein: CASSQNRGLDYGYTF
CDR3 DNA: TGTGCCAGCAGTCAGAACAGGGGGCTCGACTATGGCTACACCTTC

clone size: .
D gene: .
V gene: TRBV5-1
J gene: TRBJ1-1
CDR3 protein: CASSDVKAEAFF
CDR3 DNA: TGCGCCAGCAGCGACGTAAAGGCTGAAGCTTTCTTT

clone size: .
D gene: TRBD2
V gene: TRBV28
J gene: TRBJ2-7
CDR3 protein: CASSPATSGNSYEQYF
CDR3 DNA: TGTGCCAGCAGTCCCGCCACTAGCGGGAACTCCTACGAGCAGTACTTC

clone size: .
D gene: .
V gene: TRBV18
J gene: TRBJ2-1
CDR3 protein: CASSPPSNYQNEQFF
CDR3 DNA: TGTGCCAGCTCACCACCCTCCAATTATCAAAATGAGCAGTTCTTC

clone size: .
D gene: TRBD1
V gene: TRBV10-3
J gene: TRBJ2-7
CDR3 protein: CAISGQGYYEQYF
CDR3 DNA: TGTGCCATCTCGGGACAGGGGTACTACGAGCAGTACTTC

clone size: .
D gene: .
V gene: TRBV18
J gene: TRBJ1-3
CDR3 protein: CASSAQALSSGNTIYF
CDR3 DNA: TGTGCCAGCTCTGCGCAGGCCCTTAGCTCTGGAAACACCATATATTTT

clone size: .
D gene: .
V gene: TRBV28
J gene: TRBJ1-2
CDR3 protein: CASSLAGVDGYTF
CDR3 DNA: TGTGCCAGCAGTTTGGCGGGAGTAGATGGCTACACCTTC

clone size: .
D gene: TRBD2
V gene: TRBV29-1
J gene: TRBJ2-7
CDR3 protein: CSVVPGLAGAYEQYF
CDR3 DNA: TGCAGCGTTGTCCCGGGACTAGCGGGAGCCTACGAGCAGTACTTC

clone size: .
D gene: .
V gene: TRBV5-6
J gene: TRBJ2-3
CDR3 protein: CASGWSGGTDTQYF
CDR3 DNA: TGTGCCAGTGGGTGGTCCGGGGGAACAGATACGCAGTATTTT

clone size: .
D gene: .
V gene: TRBV7-3
J gene: TRBJ1-1
CDR3 protein: CASSSTGRGTEAFF
CDR3 DNA: TGTGCCAGCAGCTCCACAGGGAGGGGCACTGAAGCTTTCTTT

clone size: .
D gene: .
V gene: TRBV6-4
J gene: TRBJ2-2
CDR3 protein: CASSDSNYHGSPGELFF
CDR3 DNA: TGTGCCAGCAGTGACTCGAATTATCACGGGTCCCCCGGGGAGCTGTTTTTT

clone size: .
D gene: TRBD2
V gene: TRBV27
J gene: TRBJ2-5
CDR3 protein: CASSLSPRLAGAETQYF
CDR3 DNA: TGTGCCAGCAGTTTATCCCCCCGACTAGCGGGAGCTGAGACCCAGTACTTC

clone size: .
D gene: .
V gene: TRBV4-2
J gene: TRBJ2-4
CDR3 protein: CASSQERIGAKNIQYF
CDR3 DNA: TGTGCCAGCAGCCAAGAACGGATCGGGGCCAAAAACATTCAGTACTTC

clone size: .
D gene: .
V gene: TRBV5-1
J gene: TRBJ2-1
CDR3 protein: CASSLPQSGGYNEQFF
CDR3 DNA: TGCGCCAGCAGCTTGCCCCAGAGCGGAGGGTACAATGAGCAGTTCTTC

clone size: few
D gene: .
V gene: TRBV11-2
J gene: TRBJ1-1
CDR3 protein: CASSLTGTGTEAFF
CDR3 DNA: TGTGCCAGCAGCTTAACCGGGACGGGCACTGAAGCTTTCTTT

clone size: .
D gene: TRBD1
V gene: TRBV5-1
J gene: TRBJ1-1
CDR3 protein: CASSLARGPEAFF
CDR3 DNA: TGCGCCAGCAGCTTGGCCAGGGGGCCTGAAGCTTTCTTT

clone size: .
D gene: .
V gene: TRBV10-1
J gene: TRBJ2-7
CDR3 protein: CASIPRGGASYEQYF
CDR3 DNA: TGCGCCAGCATACCCCGAGGAGGGGCATCCTACGAGCAGTACTTC

clone size: .
D gene: .
V gene: TRBV18
J gene: TRBJ2-5
CDR3 protein: CASSPPWSQETQYF
CDR3 DNA: TGTGCCAGCTCACCACCGTGGAGCCAAGAGACCCAGTACTTC

clone size: .
D gene: TRBD2
V gene: TRBV27
J gene: TRBJ2-1
CDR3 protein: CASSRNPPGLAGMSSYNEQFF
CDR3 DNA: TGTGCCAGCAGCCGAAACCCTCCGGGACTAGCGGGGATGAGCTCCTACAATGAGCAGTTCTTC

clone size: .
D gene: .
V gene: TRBV5-8
J gene: TRBJ2-1
CDR3 protein: CASPKGTRFLNEQFF
CDR3 DNA: TGTGCCAGCCCCAAGGGGACCAGGTTCCTCAATGAGCAGTTCTTC

clone size: .
D gene: TRBD2
V gene: TRBV7-2
J gene: TRBJ2-3
CDR3 protein: CASSLDMAGLGTDTQYF
CDR3 DNA: TGTGCCAGCAGCTTAGATATGGCGGGACTAGGCACAGATACGCAGTATTTT

clone size: .
D gene: .
V gene: TRBV9
J gene: TRBJ2-5
CDR3 protein: CASSVAAYQETQYF
CDR3 DNA: TGTGCCAGCAGCGTAGCGGCCTACCAAGAGACCCAGTACTTC

clone size: .
D gene: TRBD1
V gene: TRBV5-4
J gene: TRBJ2-7
CDR3 protein: CASSLFAGQGNEQYF
CDR3 DNA: TGTGCCAGCAGCTTGTTTGCGGGACAGGGCAACGAGCAGTACTTC

clone size: once
D gene: .
V gene: TRBV9
J gene: TRBJ1-2
CDR3 protein: CASSVVGRPDYGYTF
CDR3 DNA: TGTGCCAGCAGCGTAGTTGGCAGACCCGACTATGGCTACACCTTC

clone size: .
D gene: .
V gene: TRBV21-1
J gene: TRBJ1-5
CDR3 protein: CASSTPRGLQPQHF
CDR3 DNA: TGTGCCAGCAGCACCCCCAGGGGGCTCCAGCCCCAGCATTTT

clone size: .
D gene: TRBD1
V gene: TRBV11-3
J gene: TRBJ2-6
CDR3 protein: CASSPGTGTGANVLTF
CDR3 DNA: TGTGCCAGCAGTCCGGGGACAGGGACCGGGGCCAACGTCCTGACTTTC

clone size: few
D gene: TRBD2
V gene: TRBV27
J gene: TRBJ2-5
CDR3 protein: CASSGGGVETQYF
CDR3 DNA: TGTGCCAGCAGTGGCGGGGGTGTAGAGACCCAGTACTTC